This T cell receptor (beta chain) derives from a study of cytomegalovirus exposure and HLA in healthy donors. Study-wide results and caveats: When presence/absence was analysed, sequencing depth was taken to be roughly uniform across donors. Prediction of most subjects' HLA-A and HLA-B alleles by TCR beta sequences was reportedly accurate.

Amplification used 60 Vbeta primers and 13 Jbeta primers. Sequencing used immunoSEQ multiplex PCR; TCRdb keeps in-frame clones, though not all of them. The sample lists around 120,000 clones, 70% to 80% occurring once. This CDR3 spans 16 amino acids. Per germline, CDR1 SGHKS and CDR2 YYEKEE (reference sequence). Trimming stripped 2 bases from V and 7 bases from J, with 16 bases between. This clone was seen only a few times. Its antigen remains unknown. The chain is built from TRBV5-5 and TRBJ1-6, with a possible D match to TRBD1 (5 bases). The sample comprised PBMCs. This TCR was sampled from a middle-aged man in good health and CMV-seropositive. CDR3 sequence: CASSFPGPESNSPLHF. The CDR3 region has the DNA TGTGCCAGCAGCTTTCCAGGGCCAGAGTCGAATTCACCCCTCCACTTT.